The entry that follows covers one T cell receptor (beta chain) sequence. The data were obtained in a study of blood T cell repertoires in COVID-19. Across the whole study: Sources were T cells, B-cell-depleted T cells, or PBMCs; the material itself was cDNA or gDNA.

Source study methods: How many nucleated cells were present was estimated from reference gene primer amplification. Generated by immunoSEQ multiplex PCR, the TCRdb table keeps only in-frame clones and is missing some. Clone size and the V and J calls come from that table; the DNA yielded D and trimming. This table has a few hundred thousand clones, approximately 86% appearing once. The receptor's source is a man aged 55 to 70 with acute or convalescent COVID-19. Sequenced sample: peripheral blood.

CDR3 protein: CASSLVGQQETQYF. CDR3 coding DNA: TGTGCCAGCAGCTTAGTGGGACAACAAGAGACCCAGTACTTC. This chain links TRBV7-6 with TRBJ2-5; TRBD1 might be the D (6 bases). The CDR3 has 14 amino acids. Trimming cost V 1 base and J 2 bases, with 8 bases left between them. Germline V gives CDR1 SGHVS, CDR2 FNYEAQ.